This T cell receptor beta chain was documented in a study of blood T cell repertoires in COVID-19. Looking at the study overall: The cDNA or gDNA used as material had been derived from T cells, B-cell-depleted T cells, or PBMCs.

Trimming cost V 6 bases and J 0 bases; bases outside gene matches: 8. The CDR3 consists of 15 residues. The germline CDR1 and CDR2 sequences are KGHSH and LQKENI. The method was immunoSEQ multiplex PCR; TCRdb's version includes in-frame clones alone and lacks a portion of them. The sample has about 130,000 clones, approximately 80% seen once; the top ten hold roughly an eighth. The receptor's source is a woman aged 60-75 years with acute or convalescent COVID-19. V and J are TRBV18 and TRBJ2-7; 7 bases line up with TRBD1. Sequenced sample: peripheral blood. CDR3 amino acids: CASSNNRGPSYEQYF. The CDR3, as DNA: TGTGCCAGCTCGAACAACAGGGGCCCCTCCTACGAGCAGTACTTC. The full variable domain, its missing parts supplied by reference TRBV18 and TRBJ2-7, is NAGVMQNPRHLVRRRGQEARLRCSPMKGHSHVYWYRQLPEEGLKFMVYLQKENIIDESGMPKERFSAEFPKEGPSILRIQQVVRGDSAAYFCASSNNRGPSYEQYFGPGTRLTVT.